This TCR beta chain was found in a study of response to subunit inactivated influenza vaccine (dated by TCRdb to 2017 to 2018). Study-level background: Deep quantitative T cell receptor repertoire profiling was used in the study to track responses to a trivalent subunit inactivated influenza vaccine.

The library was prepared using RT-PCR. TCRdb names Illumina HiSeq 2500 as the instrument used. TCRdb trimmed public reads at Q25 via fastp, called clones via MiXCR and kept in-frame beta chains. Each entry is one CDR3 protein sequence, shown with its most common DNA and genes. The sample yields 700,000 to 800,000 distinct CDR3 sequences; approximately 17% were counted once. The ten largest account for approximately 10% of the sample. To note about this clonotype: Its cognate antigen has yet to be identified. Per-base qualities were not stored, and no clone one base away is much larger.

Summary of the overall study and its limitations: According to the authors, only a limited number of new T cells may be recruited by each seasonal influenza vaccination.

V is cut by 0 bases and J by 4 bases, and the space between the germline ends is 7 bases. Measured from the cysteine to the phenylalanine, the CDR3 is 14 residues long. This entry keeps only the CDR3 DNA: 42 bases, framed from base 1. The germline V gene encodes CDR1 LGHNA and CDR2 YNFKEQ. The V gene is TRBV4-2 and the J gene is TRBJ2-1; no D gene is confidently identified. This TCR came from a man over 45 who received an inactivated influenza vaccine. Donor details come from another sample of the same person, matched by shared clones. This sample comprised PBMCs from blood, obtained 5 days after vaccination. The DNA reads TGTGCCAGCAGCCAAGACAGTCAATACAATGAGCAGTTCTTC. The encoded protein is CASSQDSQYNEQFF.